This entry describes one T cell receptor (beta chain). Its target antigen remains unknown. The input lacks base qualities; no much larger clone sits a single base away. The sample comes from a study of shared clonotypes between healthy human individuals (TCRdb year 2020). With regard to the full study: A few men and two women, aged 18 to 49 years, made up the cohort. For each donor, CD4 naive and CD4 memory were each given three plates, CD8 naive was given two plates, and CD8 memory was given one plate. The study deeply sequenced blood TCR repertoires of about 5 healthy adults to estimate repertoire size and the extent of clonotype sharing between individuals. To increase sequencing depth and limit assay-specific biases, different laboratories used diverse techniques to prepare libraries and sequence TCR repertoires. Each donor's leukapheresis produced roughly between roughly 0.85 and 9.5 billion PBMCs. Results and caveats for the whole study, not just this receptor: Compared with non-shared clonotypes, clonotypes shared by all four sorted-subset donors had higher generation probabilities. Naive subsets generally had larger estimated clonotype richness than memory subsets did. Pairwise subsampling led to the expectation that sequencing depth would affect the degree of clonotype sharing among donors. Sampling was limited to blood, and TCR repertoires in tissue likely differ from TCR repertoires in blood. Incomplete sequencing was indicated by rarefaction of sorted-subset datasets, despite the large sequencing depth. Because the study included only a small number of donors, the genetic and exposure-history diversity represented was limited. Across a few donors, roughly 5.1% of naive CD4, over 3% of naive CD8, 2% to 2.5% of memory CD4, and approximately 0.4% of memory CD8 clonotypes were shared.

For the CD8 naive samples, CD45RO-negative cells were positively selected for CCR7, yielding a CD45RA+CCR7+ population from which TemRA cells were excluded. The donors were healthy, HIV-negative adults with no recently reported acute infections or vaccinations. Every donor was a Caucasian adult living in Nashville, Tennessee, USA. After blood collection by leukapheresis, PBMCs were isolated using Ficoll-Histopaque density gradient centrifugation and then cryopreserved in the vapor phase of liquid nitrogen. Purity and quantity of every magnetically sorted T cell population were checked by analytical flow cytometry. Genomic DNA was isolated from every sorted fraction and measured by UV absorbance on a Nanodrop 2000c. Trimming accounts for 3 bases at V and 3 bases at J, while the number of junction bases matched to no gene is 6. The germline V gene sets CDR1 to SGDLS and CDR2 to YYNGEE. The CDR3 numbers 16 residues from cysteine through phenylalanine. Here the CDR3 DNA is all that survives: 48 bases in frame from base 1.

Using the deep immunoSEQ assay, multiplex PCR amplified TCR CDR3 regions from genomic DNA. For each cell subset, the extracted genomic DNA was distributed evenly across all wells of several immunoSEQ 96-well plates, and each plate served as one replicate. For sorted subsets, approximately 200 ng of genomic DNA, equivalent to 25,000 to 35,000 T cell genomes, went into each replicate PCR. The purified libraries were quantified using a Qubit 3.0 fluorometer, sized with a Bioanalyzer 2100, and then quantified again using the KAPA Library Quantification kit. A separate single-read 150-cycle Illumina NextSeq 550 flow cell was used to sequence each immunoSEQ 96-well plate. On the study's bioinformatics: Because the immunoSEQ output held only junctional sequences and lacked quality scores, the filtering could not match the filtering applied to full-length reads. Sequences were annotated with PyIR, a Python wrapper for IgBLAST v1.9, and V/J genes and CDR3 were assigned using IMGT germline references. Reads with weak V/J assignments (E-value above 1e-6), missing CDR3, stop codons, out-of-frame junctions, or ambiguous translated residues were removed. V3J clonotypes were defined as sequences sharing an identical inferred V gene, J gene, and CDR3 amino acid sequence. Percentage overlap between repertoires was calculated by dividing the number of shared unique clonotypes by the size of the smaller repertoire. RTK rarefaction, the Chao1 estimator, and Recon v2.1 estimates of unobserved clonotypes were used to assess repertoire richness. OLGA was used to compute generation probabilities for all TCRbeta clonotypes that the gDNA method yielded from several donors. TCRdb re-hosts the immuneACCESS table, in-frame sequences only. Its copies lack some clones; in the studies checked, an unresolved V gene accounts for under half of them, and the cause for the rest is not known. For V, J and clone size, that table is used; D and trimming come from the DNA. The sample table records roughly 2 million clones; over 85% of these occur just once. Together, the top ten hold roughly 1% of the sample.

The chain uses TRBV9 and TRBJ2-2; 9 bases in the junction line up with TRBD2. This TCR came from a man between 18 and 35 years old in good health. The sequenced material came from naive CD8+ T cells sorted from blood. The cell subset or site label of this sample denotes: CD45RA+CCR7+. The nucleotide sequence is given as TGTGCCAGCAGCGGGACCGCGGGAGGGGACACCGGGGAGCTGTTTTTT. Translated, it gives CASSGTAGGDTGELFF.